This T cell receptor (beta chain) comes out of a study of Ad26.COV2.S vaccination and SARS-CoV-2 variants. Study conclusions and caveats: Substantial response breadth was reportedly seen for spike-specific CD8+ and CD4+ T cells after vaccination.

For this clone: Antigen specificity is unknown.

Libraries were prepared by immunoSEQ multiplex PCR; TCRdb keeps only in-frame clonotypes and omits some of them. Of around 500,000 clones listed, 70% to 90% are singletons. The treatment: roughly 19 received Ad26.COV2.S at low or high dose, single or two shots; roughly 5 received placebo; per-sample allocation not given. Collection of samples fell on day 63 after the first vaccine or placebo injection. The receptor comes from a person between 18 and 60 years old who received the Ad26.COV2.S COVID-19 vaccine or a placebo. The starting material was peripheral blood, obtained in a trial of Ad26.COV2.S vaccine versus placebo.

The CDR3 loop reads CASSLFGGNEKLFF. CDR3 in DNA: TGTGCCAGCAGCTTGTTCGGGGGGAATGAAAAACTGTTTTTT. The chain has TRBV7-9 and TRBJ1-4; perhaps TRBD1 as D (5 bases). The CDR3 consists of 14 residues. V was trimmed by 3 bases and J by 5 bases, leaving 10 bases between them. The germline CDR1 and CDR2 sequences are SEHNR and FQNEAQ (reference sequence).